This TCR beta chain was retrieved from a study of blood T cell repertoires in COVID-19. With 3 bases removed from V and 1 base from J, the gap between germline ends came to 9 bases. Germline CDR1 and CDR2: MNHNS and SASEGT. The CDR3 has 15 residues. Data came from immunoSEQ multiplex PCR; TCRdb stores just in-frame clones and leaves some out. The sample consists of about 29,000 clones, roughly 82% of them appearing once. The source of this sequence is a man aged 80 or over with active or convalescent COVID-19. The source material was peripheral blood. The J gene is TRBJ1-4, the V gene TRBV6-1; D unclear. CDR3 loop: CASSERVGTNEKLFF. The CDR3 nucleotides read TGTGCCAGCAGTGAGAGGGTGGGAACTAATGAAAAACTGTTTTTT.